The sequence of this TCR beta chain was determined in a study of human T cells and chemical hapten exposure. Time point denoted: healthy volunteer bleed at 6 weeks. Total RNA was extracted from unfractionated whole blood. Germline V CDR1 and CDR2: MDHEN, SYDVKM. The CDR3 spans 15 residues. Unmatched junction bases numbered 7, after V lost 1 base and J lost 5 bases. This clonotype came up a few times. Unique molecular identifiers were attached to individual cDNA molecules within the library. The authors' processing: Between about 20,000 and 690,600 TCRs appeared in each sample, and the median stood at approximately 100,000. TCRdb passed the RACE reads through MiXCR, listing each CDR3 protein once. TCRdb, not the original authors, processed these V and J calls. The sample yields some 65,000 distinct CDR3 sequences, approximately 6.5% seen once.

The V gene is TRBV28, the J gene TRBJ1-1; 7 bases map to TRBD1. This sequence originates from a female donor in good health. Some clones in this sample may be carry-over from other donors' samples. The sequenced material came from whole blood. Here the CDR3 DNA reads TGTGCCAGCAGTTTATTCGGCAGGGGGAGTACTGAAGCTTTCTTT. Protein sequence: CASSLFGRGSTEAFF.